The 9 T cell receptor beta chains below come from one sample, sequenced in a study of blood T cell repertoires in COVID-19. TCRdb's table, derived via immunoSEQ multiplex PCR, lists solely in-frame clones and lacks some. The sample contains 200,000 to 250,000 clones, roughly 80% of which appear only once. Sequenced material: peripheral blood. These TCRs come from a woman at least 80 years old with acute or convalescent COVID-19.

The chain carries TRBV10-2 and TRBJ1-5; D is ambiguous. Germline V gives CDR1 WSHSY, CDR2 SAAADI. V was clipped by 7 bases and J by 0 bases, with 10 bases between them. The CDR3 covers 14 residues. CDR3 DNA sequence: TGCGCCAGCACGGGGTCCTTTAGCAATCAGCCCCAGCATTTT. This translates into CASTGSFSNQPQHF.

The genes are TRBV28 and TRBJ1-1; TRBD1 is a possible D gene (5 bases). Germline V gives CDR1 MDHEN, CDR2 SYDVKM. V was cut by 4 bases and J by 1 base, with 7 bases left in between. The CDR3 spans 13 residues. The CDR3 DNA follows: TGTGCCAGCAGTTACGACAGGAACACTGAAGCTTTCTTT. Amino acid sequence: CASSYDRNTEAFF.

In its sample, this clone was seen once. The CDR3 sequence is CASSLELAGVSQYF. The CDR3 DNA follows: TGCGCCAGCAGCTTGGAACTAGCGGGAGTGTCGCAGTATTTT. This sequence joins TRBV5-1 and TRBJ2-3, with 11 bases lining up with TRBD2. This CDR3 spans 14 amino acids. The J segment lost 10 bases and the V segment lost 0 bases, leaving 4 bases of the junction unmatched. The germline V gene has CDR1 SGHRS and CDR2 YFSETQ.

The gene calls are TRBV9 and TRBJ2-7, with TRBD2 matching over 9 bases. The CDR3 runs to 14 residues. V was clipped by 1 base and J by 6 bases; unmatched bases: 5. Germline CDR1 SGDLS, CDR2 YYNGEE. This CDR3 is CASSVSGLALEQYF. CDR3 DNA: TGTGCCAGCAGCGTATCGGGACTAGCTCTCGAGCAGTACTTC. Supplemented by reference TRBV9 and TRBJ2-7, the full variable domain reads DSGVTQTPKHLITATGQRVTLRCSPRSGDLSVYWYQQSLDQGLQFLIQYYNGEERAKGNILERFSAQQFPDLHSELNLSSLELGDSALYFCASSVSGLALEQYFGPGTRLTVT.

The rearrangement links TRBV7-2 to TRBJ2-5; 13 nucleotides agree with TRBD2. The CDR3 is made up of 16 amino acids. Germline assignment: CDR1 SGHTA and CDR2 FQGNSA. V trimming: 5 bases; J trimming: 6 bases; junction bases outside the gene matches: 9. CDR3 bases: TGTGCCAGCAGCCCACTAGCGGGGGGGACCGGGAAGACCCAGTACTTC. Translating it yields CASSPLAGGTGKTQYF.

This chain connects TRBV25-1 to TRBJ1-5; 10 bases are a match to TRBD1. Unmatched junction bases numbered 6, after V lost 4 bases and J lost 9 bases. Germline loops: CDR1 MGHDK, CDR2 SYGVNS. CDR3 length equals 14 residues. CDR3 amino acids: CASSAPRDRGPQHF. The DNA for the CDR3 is TGTGCCAGCAGTGCACCCCGGGACAGGGGGCCCCAGCATTTT.

The genes are TRBV9 and TRBJ2-1; 11 bases line up with TRBD1. Germline trimming cut 3 bases from V and 2 bases from J; bases unmatched to any gene: 1. Germline loops: CDR1 SGDLS, CDR2 YYNGEE. CDR3 size: 15 residues. As DNA, the CDR3 is TGTGCCAGCAGCGCGGGACAGGGGGCCTACAATGAGCAGTTCTTC. Protein sequence: CASSAGQGAYNEQFF.

The chain employs TRBV7-2 and TRBJ2-5, with D perhaps TRBD2 (6 bases). This CDR3 comprises 16 residues. V lost 6 bases, J lost 2 bases, and 19 bases lay in between. Germline V gene data show CDR1 as SGHTA and CDR2 as FQGNSA. The CDR3 DNA follows: TGTGCCAGCAGTTTCGTTGGGACTGGGACGCAAGAGACCCAGTACTTC. It codes for CASSFVGTGTQETQYF.

This chain joins TRBV6-6 and TRBJ2-7; 12 bases agree with TRBD1. V shed 5 bases and J 7 bases; nucleotides not matched to a gene: 9. The CDR3 sequence is 15 residues long. Germline CDR1 is MNHNY and CDR2 is SVGAGI (reference sequence). CDR3 protein: CASSPGQGAAWEQYF. The CDR3 nucleotides read TGTGCCAGCAGTCCGGGACAGGGGGCAGCATGGGAGCAGTACTTC.